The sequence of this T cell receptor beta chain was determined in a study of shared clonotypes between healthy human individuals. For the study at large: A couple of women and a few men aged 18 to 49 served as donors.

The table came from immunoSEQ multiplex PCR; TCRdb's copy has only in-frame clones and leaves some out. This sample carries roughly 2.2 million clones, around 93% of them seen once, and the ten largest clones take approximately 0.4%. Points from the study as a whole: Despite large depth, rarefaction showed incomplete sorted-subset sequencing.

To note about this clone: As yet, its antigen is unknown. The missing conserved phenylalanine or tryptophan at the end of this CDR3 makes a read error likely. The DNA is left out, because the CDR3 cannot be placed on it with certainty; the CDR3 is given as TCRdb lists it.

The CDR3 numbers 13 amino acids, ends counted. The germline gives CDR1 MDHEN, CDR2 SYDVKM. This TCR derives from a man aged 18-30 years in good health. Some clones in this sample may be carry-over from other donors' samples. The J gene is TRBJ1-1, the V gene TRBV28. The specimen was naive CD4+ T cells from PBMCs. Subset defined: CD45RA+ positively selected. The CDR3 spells CASSSPGAVGLFL.